This T cell receptor (beta chain) was sequenced in a study of T cells in Graves' hyperthyroidism and ophthalmopathy. The hyperthyroidism was newly diagnosed and had lasted under 2 months; the patients were aged 18 to 65. Together with thyroid ultrasound, orbital computed tomography, serum thyroxine and TRAb, clinical symptoms were used for diagnoses. Study findings and constraints: Peripheral blood also featured most of the thyroid clonotypes expanded above 0.001.

Amplification yielded TCR beta CDR3 regions, with RNA transcripts as the source. HTBI primers were the set used in a first-round RT-PCR of the TCR CDR3. Each CDR3 protein gets one entry after TCRdb re-called the multiplex PCR reads with MiXCR. Among approximately 530,000 distinct CDR3 sequences listed, 15% to 20% were seen once. In the case of this clonotype: Antigen unknown.

Trimming shortened V by 8 bases and J by 0 bases, and 5 bases separated the two germline ends. The CDR3 loop spans 12 amino acids. In germline, CDR1 is SNHLY, CDR2 FYNNEI. The source material was blood. This sequence joins TRBV2 and TRBJ1-5; no definite D call. This TCR derives from a woman aged 18-35 years with Graves' hyperthyroidism. This CDR3 reads CASAYSNQPQHF. For the CDR3, the DNA is TGTGCCAGCGCATATAGCAATCAGCCCCAGCATTTT.